This TCR beta chain is from a study of cytomegalovirus exposure and HLA in healthy donors (dated by TCRdb to 2016 to 2017). Looking at the study overall: According to an earlier analysis of several hundred of the donors, some 170 million T cells yielded 120 million or so unique TCR beta sequences and 250 to 350 Gb of sequence data. In addition to the first cohort of around 670 subjects, a separate validation cohort of under 150 different subjects was used. On average, over 200,000 unique TCR beta nucleotide sequences were sequenced per donor among 398 genotyped donors of the cohort, with around 19% of those sequences being non-productive. The study combined high-throughput TCR immunosequencing, statistical association of individual TCRs with disease status, and machine learning to predict cytomegalovirus infection status. Typing coverage differed by locus: A, B, C, DRB1 and DQB1 were typed in about 620-640 donors, DQA1 in about 500, DPA1 in around 600, and DPB1 in roughly 450. Of the roughly 400 genotyped donors, approximately 83% fell in the genetic ancestry cluster associated with self-reported Caucasian donors. Genome-wide SNP genotypes for about 65% of the 666 donors were used in a later genetic analysis, which treated that subset as a discovery cohort. HLA typing included class I and class II loci at four-digit resolution. Using immunosequencing, the study profiled T cell repertoires from around 680 subjects and related those repertoires to cytomegalovirus serostatus. Donor age, sex, ethnicity and CMV serostatus were compiled together with the repertoire data. Every discovery cohort repertoire had been produced on one sequencing platform. The study aimed to test whether signatures of past pathogen exposure could be identified by cataloging public T cell receptors. To decide whether each TCR beta V gene segment behaved as functional or pseudogenic, an earlier analysis of some 580 of the donors relied on high-throughput TCR beta sequencing. Four or five DR-DQ haplotypes were handled as single units for association and clustering because linkage in the cohort was strong. An early release that covered about 640 HLA-typed donors contained about 300 gigabases of sequencing data and tens of millions of unique TCR sequences. The later analysis used no new phenotypic data to find candidate immune exposures, relying instead on TCR beta sequences and their occurrence across donors. A later analysis re-examined previously published TCR beta repertoires from around 670 donors and added high-resolution HLA genotyping to investigate patterns of TCR occurrence. The paper's findings and limits, for the study overall: A few of the identified cytomegalovirus-associated TCR beta chains were confirmed in vitro to be specific for cytomegalovirus antigens. Linkage disequilibrium might explain the correlated functional status among segregating V segments, but an unknown experimental factor could not be ruled out. A further reported finding was that TCR beta sequences accurately predicted the HLA-A and HLA-B alleles for most subjects in the first cohort. A later genetic analysis associated a missense DCLRE1C variant with V-gene and J-gene trimming of TCR beta chains, and an independent cohort replicated the association. A later genetic analysis reported fewer N-insertions in productive TCRs among donors in an Asian-associated ancestry cluster than the roughly 700-donor mean. In this cohort, only TCR beta chains were sequenced, and detectable features were limited by the absence of alpha or paired-chain data. Most TCR sequences were seen in very few donors, while some public TCRs were found in many individuals. The study listed approximately 150 TCR beta chains as associated with cytomegalovirus. Because HLA typing was unavailable for some donors at each locus, only the typed subset was used in association tests. In an earlier analysis of some 500 of the donors, most TCR beta V segments appeared in productive rearrangements about 87% or about 30% of the time, broadly matching IMGT annotations. In a later analysis, some 18,000 TCR beta sequences were associated with specific HLA alleles at a false discovery rate of 0.05. According to a later analysis, most CMV-associated TCR beta chains appeared to be HLA-restricted, and the HLA associations seemed to be driven largely by CMV exposure. According to a later analysis, parvovirus B19, influenza, CMV and Epstein-Barr virus appeared linked to several top co-occurrence clusters. Cytomegalovirus status was reported to be diagnosed by the classifier with high specificity and sensitivity in both the original and validation cohorts. Sequencing depth was assumed to be roughly uniform across donors in the presence/absence analyses, though that assumption may not hold. A later analysis found that TCR association rates varied across HLA loci, with DRB1 alleles showing the most associated TCRs and HLA-C alleles the fewest. For the cohort, immune exposure information was limited to CMV serostatus. Because counts were too low, approximately 18 rarely observed V segments, including chromosome 9 orphons, were excluded from the earlier analysis of 587 of the donors. Assigning TCR associations to individual alleles was difficult when HLA alleles, especially DR and DQ, strongly co-occurred. In a later analysis, HLA-associated TCR beta chains showed more clonal expansion and lower generation probabilities than non-associated chains that were equally common. According to the authors, the approach could potentially be generalized to other disease states and immunological phenotypes. The sequencing pipeline was judged likely to have produced a cluster of highly shared sequence variants as a technical artifact.

Concerning this clone: Its binding antigen is unknown. Per-nucleotide qualities are absent, and no much larger clonotype sits a single base away.

Library prep was done by the immunoSEQ multiplex PCR assay. A mixture of 60 forward primers for TCR Vbeta segments and 13 reverse primers for TCR Jbeta segments was used in the multiplex PCR. The CDR3 region of rearranged TCR beta genes was amplified from genomic DNA by a multiplex PCR assay. The Illumina HiSeq System was used to sequence the amplified TCR beta libraries as 87-base-pair reads. In the paper's pipeline: In a later analysis, roughly 80 million unique TCR beta chains were counted across the roughly 670 repertoires, and roughly 9.9 million of these chains were shared by at least two donors. A nearest-neighbor algorithm error-corrected the raw reads and collapsed the reads into unique sequences, merging closely related sequences to remove PCR and sequencing errors. Alignment of CDR3 sequences to IMGT reference sequences was used to assign V, D and J gene segments. For a sequence to be retained, a match of at least six nucleotides to both a V gene segment and a J gene segment was required. A rearrangement was called productive if the CDR3 had no stop codons and remained in frame with V and J, and every other rearrangement was called non-productive. Following IMGT convention, CDR3 was defined as the stretch from the second conserved V-encoded cysteine to the conserved J-encoded phenylalanine. In an earlier analysis of 500 to 650 of the donors, sequences lacking an unambiguous match to a single V gene segment were excluded. An earlier analysis of some 610 of the donors called V segments functional above 56.7% productive rearrangements and segregating when the between-donor standard deviation exceeded 5%. To diagnose cytomegalovirus status from the catalog of TCR beta chain sequences, a statistical classification framework was built. V and J gene assignment, in a later analysis, came from comparing TCR nucleotide sequences with IMGT/GENE-DB human TR gene sequences. The TCRdist pipeline was used in a later analysis to assign CDR3 sequences and most-parsimonious VDJ recombination scenarios. In a later analysis, every TCR beta chain was defined by the combination of its CDR3 amino acid sequence and its V-gene family, and reads without a unique V-gene family were dropped. To address suspected cross-contamination and a sequencing artifact, a later analysis removed over 500 highly shared, low-generation-probability nucleotide sequences. For each public chain, a later analysis derived a clonal expansion index from normalized ranks of inferred template counts within each repertoire. In a later analysis, generation probabilities were computed using a VDJ recombination model fitted to out-of-frame rearrangements, and the results were checked against IGoR. In a later analysis, hypergeometric tests were used to score TCR-TCR, TCR-HLA and TCR-CMV co-occurrence, with a repertoire-size bias correction applied to TCR pairs. False discovery rates were estimated in a later analysis by permuting HLA or CMV assignments 20 times. In a later analysis, co-occurring TCRs were grouped using DBSCAN, and TCRdist sequence similarity was added for clustering within HLA-allele-positive subsets. For co-occurrence clustering, repertoires with fewer than 30,000 or more than 120,000 public chains were excluded, along with about five repertoires with anomalous nucleotide sharing. Imported from immuneACCESS, the table was reduced by TCRdb to in-frame sequences with V and J called. These copies leave out some clones; in studies compared against another copy, an unresolved V gene accounts for under half, and the cause of the remainder is not known. The D gene and trimming were derived from the DNA, and the V and J assignments and clone size from that table. Across this sample there are some 110,000 clones, with roughly 80% seen only once. The ten top clones hold 6% to 8% of the sample.

The cohort was made up of hundreds of healthy bone marrow donors. At the time of sampling, all cohort members were nominally healthy, though unrecorded immune exposures were likely present. The donor tested CMV seropositive and was one of the 289 seropositive cohort members. A peripheral blood sample was collected from each donor, and TCR beta sequencing was performed on peripheral blood mononuclear cells. The Qiagen DNeasy Blood Extraction Kit was used to extract genomic DNA from the blood cell samples. The sample consisted of PBMCs. This receptor was obtained from a man aged 25 to 40 in good health and CMV-seropositive.

The bases read TGTGCCAGCAGTTACGGTGGGGGCGGGAATCAGCCCCAGCATTTT. It translates to CASSYGGGGNQPQHF. The V and J segments used are TRBV6-6 and TRBJ1-5, and TRBD1 may be the D gene, going by 6 matching bases. The cysteine opens and the phenylalanine closes a CDR3 of 15 amino acids. Only CDR3 DNA remains: 45 bases, in frame from the first base. Trimming removed 2 bases from V and 4 bases from J, leaving 12 bases between the germline ends. The germline V gene encodes CDR1 MNHNY and CDR2 SVGAGI (reference sequence).